This T cell receptor (beta chain) was identified in a study of T-cell reconstitution after alpha-beta-depleted transplantation in children. Between the trimmed V and J ends, which lost 1 base and 3 bases, there was a span of 7 bases. Germline V gene data show CDR1 as LGHDT and CDR2 as YNNKEL (reference sequence). CDR3 length equals 13 residues. Construction of the TCRbeta library involved unique molecular identifiers. From the PCR reads, TCRdb called clonotypes with MiXCR, one entry per CDR3 protein. The sample lists about 610,000 distinct CDR3 sequences, more than 9% occurring once. This sequence originates from a human donor who donated a stem cell graft to a child with acute myeloid leukemia. The rearrangement joins TRBV3-1 to TRBJ2-7, with unresolved D. Here the sequenced sample was PBMCs from the stem cell graft donor, taken from the stem cell graft. The CDR3 sequence: CASSQVEDYEQYF. CDR3 sequence (DNA): TGTGCCAGCAGCCAAGTCGAGGACTACGAGCAGTACTTC.